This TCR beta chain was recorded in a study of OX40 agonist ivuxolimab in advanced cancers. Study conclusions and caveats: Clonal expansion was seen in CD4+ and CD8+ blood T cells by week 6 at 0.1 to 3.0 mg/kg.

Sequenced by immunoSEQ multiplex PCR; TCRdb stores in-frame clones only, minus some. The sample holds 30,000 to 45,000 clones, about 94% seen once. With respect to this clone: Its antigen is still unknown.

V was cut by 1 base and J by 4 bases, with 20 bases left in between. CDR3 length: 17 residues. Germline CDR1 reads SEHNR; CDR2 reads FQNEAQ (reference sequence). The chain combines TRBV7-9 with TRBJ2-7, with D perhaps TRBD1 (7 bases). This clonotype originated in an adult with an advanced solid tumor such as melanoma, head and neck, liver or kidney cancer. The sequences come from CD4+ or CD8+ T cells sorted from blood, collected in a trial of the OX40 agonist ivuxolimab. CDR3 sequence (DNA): TGTGCCAGCAGCTTAGGAGAGGCCAGGGGGGCCGGGTACGAGCAGTACTTC. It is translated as CASSLGEARGAGYEQYF.